A selection of T cell receptor beta chains follows, all from one sample in a study of blood T cell repertoires in COVID-19. Using immunoSEQ multiplex PCR, the repertoire was profiled, and TCRdb retains in-frame clones only, with some absent. This sample has roughly 500,000 clones, with approximately 88% found just once. The sequenced sample was PBMCs or T cells enriched from blood (not recorded which). These receptors all stem from a middle-aged woman who had recovered from COVID-19. CDR3s include the opening cysteine and the closing phenylalanine or tryptophan. D genes are given only for firm matches. Clone size is given for some rows only: seen once, a few or many times, or a class if the clone is expanded.

j_gene	v_gene	d_gene	abundance	CDR3aa	CDR3nt
TRBJ1-1	TRBV4-3	NA	NA	CASSQVVQGTEAFF	TGCGCCAGCAGCCAAGTTGTCCAGGGGACTGAAGCTTTCTTT
TRBJ1-4	TRBV6-1	NA	NA	CASSEEGVDGEKLFF	TGTGCCAGCAGTGAAGAAGGGGTAGATGGTGAAAAACTGTTTTTT
TRBJ2-1	TRBV7-2	NA	NA	CASSYTPGYNEQFF	TGTGCCAGCAGTTACACTCCGGGGTACAATGAGCAGTTCTTC
TRBJ2-5	TRBV19	NA	once	CASGPRQETQYF	TGTGCCAGTGGCCCCCGCCAAGAGACCCAGTACTTC
TRBJ1-1	TRBV30	NA	once	CAWSVLGQNTEAFF	TGTGCCTGGAGTGTACTAGGGCAAAACACTGAAGCTTTCTTT
TRBJ2-2	TRBV13	TRBD2	NA	CASSLATSAYTGELFF	TGTGCCAGCAGCTTAGCTACTAGCGCCTACACCGGGGAGCTGTTTTTT
TRBJ2-2	TRBV19	NA	NA	CASSITPSGTLTNTGELFF	TGTGCCAGTAGTATCACACCTTCCGGGACTCTCACGAACACCGGGGAGCTGTTTTTT
TRBJ1-2	TRBV5-1	TRBD1	NA	CASSLDRGSYGYTF	TGCGCCAGCAGCTTGGACAGGGGGTCCTATGGCTACACCTTC
TRBJ1-1	TRBV2	TRBD1	NA	CAGSGTGGSKKYAFF	TGTGCCGGCTCCGGGACAGGGGGATCCAAGAAGTATGCTTTCTTT
TRBJ1-2	TRBV15	TRBD1	NA	CATSREPTGVGGYTF	TGTGCCACCAGCAGAGAACCTACAGGGGTAGGAGGCTACACCTTC
TRBJ2-5	TRBV4-3	NA	NA	CASSQEGAAETQYF	TGCGCCAGCAGCCAAGAAGGGGCGGCAGAGACCCAGTACTTC
TRBJ2-3	TRBV12-3/TRBV12-4	NA	NA	CASSFENLDTQYF	TGTGCCAGCAGTTTTGAGAACCTGGATACGCAGTATTTT
TRBJ2-2	TRBV6-5	NA	NA	CASRYFTNTGELFF	TGTGCCAGCAGGTACTTCACGAACACCGGGGAGCTGTTTTTT
TRBJ1-1	TRBV27	NA	NA	CASSLLEDNTEAFF	TGTGCCAGCAGTTTGTTGGAGGATAACACTGAAGCTTTCTTT
TRBJ1-5	TRBV2	TRBD1	few	CASSRQGLQPQHF	TGTGCCAGCAGCCGACAGGGGCTCCAGCCCCAGCATTTT
TRBJ1-2	TRBV5-6	NA	NA	CASSLATANYGYTF	TGTGCCAGCAGCTTGGCAACAGCTAACTATGGCTACACCTTC
TRBJ1-1	TRBV13	NA	NA	CASSGSQGFIEAFF	TGTGCCAGCAGCGGGTCGCAGGGCTTTATTGAAGCTTTCTTT
TRBJ2-2	TRBV20-1	NA	NA	CSASRGMNTGELFF	TGCAGTGCTAGTCGGGGAATGAACACCGGGGAGCTGTTTTTT
TRBJ2-1	TRBV5-8	TRBD1	NA	CASSLPGQGLQGQFF	TGTGCCAGCAGCTTACCGGGACAGGGGCTCCAGGGGCAGTTCTTC
TRBJ2-7	TRBV18	NA	once	CASSRTSLVGPTLEQYF	TGTGCCAGCTCGCGGACATCGCTGGTGGGCCCTACTCTCGAGCAGTACTTC
TRBJ1-1	TRBV27	NA	NA	CASLEHGGAEAFF	TGTGCCAGCCTGGAGCACGGAGGCGCTGAAGCTTTCTTT
TRBJ2-4	TRBV29-1	TRBD1	once	CSVGSGTGEFQYF	TGCAGCGTTGGATCAGGGACAGGGGAATTTCAGTACTTC
TRBJ2-1	TRBV30	TRBD2	NA	CAWSPPGLAGYNEQFF	TGTGCCTGGAGTCCACCGGGACTAGCGGGGTACAATGAGCAGTTCTTC
TRBJ1-3	TRBV19	NA	NA	CASSSAGASGNTIYF	TGTGCCAGTAGTTCGGCGGGGGCGAGTGGAAACACCATATATTTT
TRBJ2-1	TRBV6-5	NA	NA	CASSYSYDGGQFF	TGTGCCAGCAGTTACTCGTATGACGGGGGGCAGTTCTTC
TRBJ1-2	TRBV29-1	TRBD1	NA	CSVETVDTGGVDGYTF	TGCAGCGTTGAAACTGTTGATACAGGGGGGGTTGATGGCTACACCTTC
TRBJ1-1	TRBV6-5	TRBD1	NA	CASRRTGTGYTEAFF	TGTGCCAGCAGACGGACCGGGACAGGCTACACTGAAGCTTTCTTT
TRBJ1-4	TRBV6-5	TRBD1	once	CASSLGQGEKLFF	TGTGCCAGCAGCCTGGGACAGGGAGAAAAACTGTTTTTT
TRBJ2-1	TRBV13	TRBD2	NA	CASSSHRTRANEQFF	TGTGCCAGCAGCTCCCATAGGACTAGAGCCAATGAGCAGTTCTTC